This TCR beta chain is drawn from a study of cytomegalovirus exposure and HLA in healthy donors. Primers included in the PCR were 60 Vbeta and 13 Jbeta primers. Here immunoSEQ multiplex PCR was the method, and the copy in TCRdb shows in-frame clones only, minus some. The sample holds around 300,000 clones; around 90% are singletons and the top ten take about 2%. Germline V gene sequence: CDR1 SEHNR, CDR2 FQNEAQ (reference sequence). The CDR3 runs to 13 residues. The specimen sequenced was PBMCs. The chain uses TRBV7-9 and TRBJ2-5; D gene ambiguous. The DNA end is more similar to TRBJ2-7, so the J call may be wrong. The origin of this receptor is a woman in her late teens or twenties in good health and CMV-seronegative. This chain's CDR3 is CASSMKMDYEQYF. As DNA, the CDR3 is TGTGCCAGCAGCATGAAAATGGACTACGAGCAGTACTTC.